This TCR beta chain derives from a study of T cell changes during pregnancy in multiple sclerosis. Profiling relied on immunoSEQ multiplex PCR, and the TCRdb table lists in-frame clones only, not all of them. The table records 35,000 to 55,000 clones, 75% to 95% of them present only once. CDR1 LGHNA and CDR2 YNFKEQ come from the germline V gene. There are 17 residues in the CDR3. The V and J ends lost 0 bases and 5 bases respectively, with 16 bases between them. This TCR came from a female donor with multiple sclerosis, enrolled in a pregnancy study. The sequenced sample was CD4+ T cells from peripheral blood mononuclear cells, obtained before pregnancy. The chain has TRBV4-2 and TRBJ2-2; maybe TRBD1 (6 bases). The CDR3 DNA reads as TGTGCCAGCAGCCAAGAGGTCAGGGGCGCAGGAACCGGGGAGCTGTTTTTT. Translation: CASSQEVRGAGTGELFF.